This TCR beta chain was found in a study of blood T cell repertoires in COVID-19. CDR1 and CDR2 (germline): LGHNT, FRNRAP. V lost 1 base and J lost 4, with 10 bases in between. The CDR3 contains 14 residues. The protocol was immunoSEQ multiplex PCR, while the TCRdb copy is restricted to in-frame clones and leaves out a portion. The sample includes 150,000 to 200,000 clones, 86% of them seen just once. The sample consisted of peripheral blood. This receptor was identified in a man aged 65-85 years with acute or convalescent COVID-19. This chain joins TRBV12-5 and TRBJ2-5; tentative D call: TRBD1 (5 bases). The CDR3 DNA follows: TGTGCTAGTGGTTTGGGGGGCTCGGGAGAGACCCAGTACTTC. Translated: CASGLGGSGETQYF.